This T cell receptor beta chain was documented in a study of T cell repertoires in cytomegalovirus infection. Study information: CMV infection and matching HLA type were both indicated by public TCR beta signatures. Study results and caveats: Summed frequency of shared TCR beta families picked out CMV carriers who also had the relevant HLA. Dominating the ex vivo response were TCR beta clonotypes that were CMV-specific and HLA-C-restricted.

The CDR3 runs 14 residues. Trimming removed 3 bases from V and 7 bases from J, with 12 bases in between. In germline, CDR1 is KGHSH, CDR2 LQKENI. Comment on this clonotype: Its antigen is currently unknown.

One entry per CDR3 protein results from TCRdb running MiXCR on the reads. This table holds fewer than 550,000 distinct CDR3 sequences, around 11% found once. The clonotype comes from a human donor in good health (CMV status not recorded). Some clones in this sample may be carry-over from other donors' samples. The V call is TRBV18, the J call TRBJ2-2, with D maybe TRBD2 (5 bases). The sequencing input was PBMCs. In DNA, the CDR3 is TGTGCCAGCTCACCTAACTCCGGGGACGGGGAGCTGTTTTTT. It translates to CASSPNSGDGELFF.